This T cell receptor (beta chain) derives from a study of cytomegalovirus exposure and HLA in healthy donors. Comment on this clone: What it binds is not known.

V was clipped by 2 bases and J by 2 bases; unmatched bases: 7. CDR1 MGHRA and CDR2 YSYEKL come from the germline V gene. This CDR3 contains 16 residues. 13 Jbeta primers and 60 Vbeta primers were used for the PCR. Profiling relied on immunoSEQ multiplex PCR, and the TCRdb table lists in-frame clones only, not all of them. Of under 200,000 clones in the sample, 79% were seen once. Whole-study results and caveats: There were some public TCRs occurring in many donors, but most TCR sequences were rare.

Specimen: PBMCs. This chain connects TRBV4-1 to TRBJ2-3, with 7 bases identical to TRBD2. This clonotype was sampled from a woman aged 40 to 49 in good health and CMV-seronegative. In DNA form, the CDR3 reads TGCGCCAGCAGCCAAAGACTAGCCGGGTCCACAGATACGCAGTATTTT. It specifies CASSQRLAGSTDTQYF.